This entry lists 10 T cell receptor beta chains sequenced from one sample in a study of T cell repertoires in cytomegalovirus infection. Their specific antigens are unknown. TCRdb re-called the reads with MiXCR, one entry per CDR3 protein. The sample consists of about 570,000 distinct CDR3 sequences, over 35% of them appearing once. This specimen consisted of cultured PBMCs, obtained from culture after CMV antigen stimulation. The receptors stem from a human donor in good health (CMV status not recorded). Some clones in this sample may be carry-over from other donors' samples.

The J gene is TRBJ1-6, the V gene TRBV20-1; 7 positions match TRBD1. The CDR3 runs to 13 residues. CDR1 and CDR2 from the germline V gene are DFQATT and SNEGSKA (reference sequence). V was pared by 4 bases and J by 11 bases, with 8 bases of the junction left unmatched. The DNA of the CDR3 is TGCAGTGCTACGACAGGGAATATGACACCCCTCCACTTT. It is translated as CSATTGNMTPLHF.

The rearrangement uses TRBV6-1 and TRBJ1-6; perhaps TRBD1 as D (5 bases). V was shortened by 6 bases and J by 2 bases, with 17 bases between the two germline ends. The CDR3 sequence is 17 residues long. CDR1 is MNHNS, CDR2 SASEGT, per germline. CDR3 loop: CASSRWDGQAYNSPLHF. The CDR3 nucleotides are TGTGCCAGCAGCCGCTGGGACGGACAAGCCTATAATTCACCCCTCCACTTT.

This clonotype was seen only a few times. The chain uses TRBV7-6 and TRBJ2-1; 9 nucleotides agree with TRBD1. CDR1 is SGHVS and CDR2 is FNYEAQ in the germline V gene. The ends lost 5 bases at V and 6 bases at J; junction bases unmatched: 8. This CDR3 region has 15 residues. The CDR3: CASSPRDRAGNEQFF. Here the CDR3 DNA reads TGTGCCAGCAGCCCCCGGGACAGGGCGGGCAATGAGCAGTTCTTC.

The V gene is TRBV7-6, the J gene TRBJ2-1; 9 bases agree with TRBD1. In germline, CDR1 is SGHVS, CDR2 FNYEAQ. The length of the CDR3 is 14 residues. V was clipped by 3 bases and J by 8 bases; unmatched bases: 5. CDR3 nucleotides: TGTGCCAGCAGCTTGAACAGGGGGCTGGATGAGCAGTTCTTC. Its protein product is CASSLNRGLDEQFF.

This clonotype has a handful of counts. V and J are TRBV28 and TRBJ2-3; D gene uncertain. The CDR3 contains 15 residues. Germline CDR1 is MDHEN and CDR2 is SYDVKM. V lost 3 bases and J lost 4, with 14 bases in between. The DNA for the CDR3 is TGTGCCAGCAGTTTTGGTGGGGTCAGAGCAGATACGCAGTATTTT. Amino acid sequence: CASSFGGVRADTQYF.

The count of this clonotype is one. This chain joins TRBV2 and TRBJ2-1; D is perhaps TRBD1 (5 bases). V lost 5 bases and J 8 bases, leaving 19 bases between the germline ends. The CDR3 sequence is 15 residues long. Germline V lookup: CDR1 SNHLY, CDR2 FYNNEI. CDR3 in amino acids: CASSLVLGVLDEQFF. CDR3 sequence (DNA): TGTGCCAGCAGTTTAGTCCTAGGGGTTCTCGATGAGCAGTTCTTC.

This chain links TRBV5-4 with TRBJ2-5; either TRBD1 or TRBD2 may fit D (5 bases each). Germline assignment: CDR1 SGHNT and CDR2 YYREEE (reference sequence). This CDR3 is 15 amino acids long. Trimming cost V 4 bases and J 7 bases, with 20 bases left between them. The CDR3 DNA follows: TGTGCCAGCAGCCGACAGAGCGGAGACATTGGGACCCAGTACTTC. This encodes CASSRQSGDIGTQYF.

CDR3 nucleotide sequence: TGTGCCAGCAGGCCCAACCGAGACTATGGCTACACCTTC. Translated: CASRPNRDYGYTF. The chain recombines TRBV12-3 or TRBV12-4 with TRBJ1-2; D is unclear. With 6 bases removed from V and 3 bases from J, the gap between germline ends came to 11 bases. The CDR3 contains 13 residues.

This clonotype has only a few counts. V usage is TRBV7-4 and J usage is TRBJ2-7; D not certain. Per germline, CDR1 SGHVT and CDR2 SQSDAQ. The germline V and J ends were trimmed by 1 base and 7 bases, with 8 bases remaining between them. The CDR3 is 12 residues long. CDR3 sequence (DNA): TGTGCCAGCAGCTTAGTTGTGTGGGAGCAGTACTTC. Protein sequence: CASSLVVWEQYF.

The gene calls are TRBV19 and TRBJ2-5, with 10 bases that match TRBD1. J was trimmed by 1 base and V by 5 bases; bases with no gene match: 7. This CDR3 has 16 amino acids. The germline CDR1 and CDR2 sequences are LNHDA and SQIVND (reference sequence). CDR3 region: CASSPGQGGGQETQYF. The CDR3 nucleotides read TGTGCCAGTAGTCCCGGACAGGGGGGAGGCCAAGAGACCCAGTACTTC.